The clone carrying this TCR beta chain was observed many times. Antigen specificity is unknown. TCR beta CDR3 regions were amplified from RNA transcripts. An initial round of RT-PCR targeting the TCR CDR3 relied on the HTBI primer set. TCRdb ran MiXCR on the multiplex PCR reads and lists one entry per CDR3 protein. The table records roughly 530,000 distinct CDR3 sequences, roughly a sixth of them present only once. The CDR3 has 16 amino acids. Germline lookup yields CDR1 MNHEY and CDR2 SMNVEV (reference sequence). V was shortened by 1 base and J by 4 bases, with 17 bases between the two germline ends. The entry originates in a study of T cells in Graves' hyperthyroidism and ophthalmopathy. Study-level information: Peripheral blood samples were taken at initial diagnosis, prior to any treatment.

Notes on the study in general: Median prediction lead before ophthalmopathy onset was around 6.9 months with the model.

The TCR sequence derives from a woman between 18 and 29 years old with Graves' ophthalmopathy. The rearrangement joins TRBV27 to TRBJ2-7; the D gene is possibly TRBD2 (6 bases). The sample was blood. The CDR3 loop reads CASSLLGTQRSYEQYF. The CDR3 coding sequence is TGTGCCAGCAGTTTATTGGGGACTCAACGCTCGTACGAGCAGTACTTC.